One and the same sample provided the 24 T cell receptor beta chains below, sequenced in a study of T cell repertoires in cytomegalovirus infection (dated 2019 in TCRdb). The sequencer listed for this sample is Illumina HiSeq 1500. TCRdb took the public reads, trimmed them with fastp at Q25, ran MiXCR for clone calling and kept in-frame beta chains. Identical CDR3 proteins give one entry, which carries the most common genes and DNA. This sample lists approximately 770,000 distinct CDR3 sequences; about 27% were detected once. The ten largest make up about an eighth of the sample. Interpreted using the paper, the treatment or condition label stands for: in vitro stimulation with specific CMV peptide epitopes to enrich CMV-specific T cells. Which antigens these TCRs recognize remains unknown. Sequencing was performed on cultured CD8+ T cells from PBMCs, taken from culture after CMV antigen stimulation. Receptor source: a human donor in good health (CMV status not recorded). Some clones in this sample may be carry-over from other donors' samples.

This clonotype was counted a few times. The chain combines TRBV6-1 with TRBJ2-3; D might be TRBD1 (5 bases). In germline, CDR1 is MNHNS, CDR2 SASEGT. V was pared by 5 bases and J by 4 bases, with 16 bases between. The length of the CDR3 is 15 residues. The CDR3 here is CASSSHQGYSDTQYF. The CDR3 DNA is TGTGCCAGCAGTTCCCACCAGGGATACTCAGATACGCAGTATTTT.

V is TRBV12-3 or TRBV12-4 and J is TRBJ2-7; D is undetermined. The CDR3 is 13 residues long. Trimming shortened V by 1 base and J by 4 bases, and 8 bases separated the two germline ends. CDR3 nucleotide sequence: TGTGCCAGCAGTTTAGGGATGACGTACGAGCAGTACGTC. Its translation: CASSLGMTYEQYV.

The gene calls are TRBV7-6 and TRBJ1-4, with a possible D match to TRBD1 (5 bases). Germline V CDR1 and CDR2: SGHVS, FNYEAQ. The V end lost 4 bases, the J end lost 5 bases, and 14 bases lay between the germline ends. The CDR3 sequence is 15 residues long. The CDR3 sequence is CASSSSGVENEKLFF. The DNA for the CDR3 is TGTGCCAGCAGCTCTTCGGGGGTAGAAAATGAAAAACTGTTTTTT.

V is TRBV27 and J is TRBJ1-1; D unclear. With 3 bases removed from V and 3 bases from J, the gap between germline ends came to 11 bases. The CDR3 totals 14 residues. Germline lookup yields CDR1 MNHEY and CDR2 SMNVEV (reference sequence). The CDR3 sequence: CASSFLGEYTEAFF. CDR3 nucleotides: TGTGCCAGCAGTTTTTTAGGTGAATACACTGAAGCTTTCTTT.

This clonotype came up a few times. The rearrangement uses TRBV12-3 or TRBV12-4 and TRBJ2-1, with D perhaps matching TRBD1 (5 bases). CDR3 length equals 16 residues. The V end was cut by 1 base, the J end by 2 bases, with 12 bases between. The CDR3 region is CASSLGIRGTYNEQFF. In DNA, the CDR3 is TGTGCCAGCAGTTTAGGGATAAGGGGAACCTACAATGAGCAGTTCTTC.

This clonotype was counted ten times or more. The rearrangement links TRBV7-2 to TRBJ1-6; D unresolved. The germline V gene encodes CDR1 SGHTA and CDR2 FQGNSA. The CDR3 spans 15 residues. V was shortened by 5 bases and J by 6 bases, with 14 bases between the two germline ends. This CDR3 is CASSPNPAGNSPLHF. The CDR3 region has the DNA TGTGCCAGCAGCCCAAACCCGGCGGGTAATTCACCCCTCCACTTT.

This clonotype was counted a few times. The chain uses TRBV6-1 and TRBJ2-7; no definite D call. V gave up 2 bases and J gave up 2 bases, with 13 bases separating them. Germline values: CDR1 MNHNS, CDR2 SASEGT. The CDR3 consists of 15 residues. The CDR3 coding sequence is TGTGCCAGCAGTGAATCGGTAAGGGTTGCCTACGAGCAGTACTTC. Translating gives CASSESVRVAYEQYF.

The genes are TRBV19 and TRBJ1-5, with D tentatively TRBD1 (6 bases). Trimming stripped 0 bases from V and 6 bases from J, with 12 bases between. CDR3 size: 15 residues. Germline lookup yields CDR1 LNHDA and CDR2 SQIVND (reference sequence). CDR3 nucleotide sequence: TGTGCCAGTAGTATAGACACCCTAGGGGGTCAGCCCCAGCATTTT. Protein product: CASSIDTLGGQPQHF.

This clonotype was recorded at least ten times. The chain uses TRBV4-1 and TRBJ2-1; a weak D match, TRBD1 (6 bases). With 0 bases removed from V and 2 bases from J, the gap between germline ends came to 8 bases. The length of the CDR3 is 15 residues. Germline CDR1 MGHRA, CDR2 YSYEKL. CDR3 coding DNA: TGCGCCAGCAGCCAAGATAGGGGGACCTACAATGAGCAGTTCTTC. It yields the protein CASSQDRGTYNEQFF.

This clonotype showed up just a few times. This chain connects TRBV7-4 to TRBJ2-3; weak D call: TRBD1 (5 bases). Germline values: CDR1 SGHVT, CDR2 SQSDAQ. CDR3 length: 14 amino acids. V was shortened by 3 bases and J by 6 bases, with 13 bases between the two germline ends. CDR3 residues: CASSLEGAGDTQYF. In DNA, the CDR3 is TGTGCCAGCAGCTTGGAAGGGGCAGGGGATACGCAGTATTTT. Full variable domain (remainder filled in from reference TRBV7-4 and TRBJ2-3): GAGVSQSPRYKVAKRGRDVALRCDSISGHVTLYWYRQTLGQGSEVLTYSQSDAQRDKSGRPSGRFSAERPERSVSTLKIQRTEQGDSAVYLCASSLEGAGDTQYFGPGTRLTVL.

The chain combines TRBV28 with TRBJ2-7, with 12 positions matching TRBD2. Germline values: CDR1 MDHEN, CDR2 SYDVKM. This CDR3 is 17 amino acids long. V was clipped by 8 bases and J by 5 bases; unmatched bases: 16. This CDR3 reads CASSRTSGVRGQNEQYV. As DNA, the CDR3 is TGTGCCAGCTCCCGGACTAGCGGGGTAAGGGGTCAGAACGAGCAGTACGTC.

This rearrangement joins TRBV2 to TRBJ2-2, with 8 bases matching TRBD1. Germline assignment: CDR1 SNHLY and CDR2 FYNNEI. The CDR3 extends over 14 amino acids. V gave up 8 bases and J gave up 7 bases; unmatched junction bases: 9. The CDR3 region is CASDDRGRSGELFF. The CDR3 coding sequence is TGTGCCAGCGACGACAGGGGAAGGAGCGGGGAGCTGTTTTTT.

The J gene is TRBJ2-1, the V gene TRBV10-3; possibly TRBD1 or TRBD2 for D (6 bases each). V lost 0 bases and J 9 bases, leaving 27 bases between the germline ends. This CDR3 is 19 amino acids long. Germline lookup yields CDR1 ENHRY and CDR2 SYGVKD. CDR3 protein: CAISESYPGVGGERIEQFF. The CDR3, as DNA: TGTGCCATCAGTGAGTCGTACCCGGGGGTGGGGGGCGAGAGAATTGAGCAGTTCTTC.

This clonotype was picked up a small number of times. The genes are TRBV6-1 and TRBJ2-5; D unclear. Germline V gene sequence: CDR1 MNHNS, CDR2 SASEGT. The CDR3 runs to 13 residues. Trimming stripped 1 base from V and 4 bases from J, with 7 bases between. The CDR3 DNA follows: TGTGCCAGCAGTGAAGTTGTGGGAGAGACCCAGTACTTC. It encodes CASSEVVGETQYF.

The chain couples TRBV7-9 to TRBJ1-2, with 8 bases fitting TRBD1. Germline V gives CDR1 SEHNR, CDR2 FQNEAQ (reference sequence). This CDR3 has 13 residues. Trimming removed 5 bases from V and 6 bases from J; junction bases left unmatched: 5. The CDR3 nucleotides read TGTGCCAGCAGCCAGGGGGCCGGGAATGGCTACACCTTC. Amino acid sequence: CASSQGAGNGYTF.

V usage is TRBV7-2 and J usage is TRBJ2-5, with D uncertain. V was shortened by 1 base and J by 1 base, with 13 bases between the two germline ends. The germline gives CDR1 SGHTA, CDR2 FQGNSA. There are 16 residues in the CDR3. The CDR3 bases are TGTGCCAGCAGCTTAGGACTGGGAATTACCCAAGAGACCCAGTACTTC. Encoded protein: CASSLGLGITQETQYF.

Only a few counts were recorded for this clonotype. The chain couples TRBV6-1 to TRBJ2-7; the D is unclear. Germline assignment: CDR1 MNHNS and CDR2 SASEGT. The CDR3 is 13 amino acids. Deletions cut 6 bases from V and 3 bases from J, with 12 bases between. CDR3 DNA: TGTGCCAGCAGACCAGGAGAGCTCTACGAGCAGTACTTC. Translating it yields CASRPGELYEQYF.

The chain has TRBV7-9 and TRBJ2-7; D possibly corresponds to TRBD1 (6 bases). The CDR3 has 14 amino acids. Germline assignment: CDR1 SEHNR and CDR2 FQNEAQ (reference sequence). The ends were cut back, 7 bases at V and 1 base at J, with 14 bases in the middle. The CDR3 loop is CASTTPDRSYEQYF. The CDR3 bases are TGTGCCAGCACCACCCCGGACAGATCCTACGAGCAGTACTTC.

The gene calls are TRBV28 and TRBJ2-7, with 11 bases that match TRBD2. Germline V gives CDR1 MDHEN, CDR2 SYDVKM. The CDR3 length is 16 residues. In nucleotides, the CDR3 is TGTGCCAGCAGTCCGGGACTAGCGGTCGGCTCCTGCGAGCAGTACGTC. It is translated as CASSPGLAVGSCEQYV.

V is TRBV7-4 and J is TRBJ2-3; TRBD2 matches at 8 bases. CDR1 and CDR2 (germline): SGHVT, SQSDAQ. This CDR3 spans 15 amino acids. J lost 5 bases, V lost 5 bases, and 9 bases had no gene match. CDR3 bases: TGTGCCAGCAGCGGTGTGGCGGGGGGCCGAGATACGCAGTATTTT. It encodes CASSGVAGGRDTQYF.

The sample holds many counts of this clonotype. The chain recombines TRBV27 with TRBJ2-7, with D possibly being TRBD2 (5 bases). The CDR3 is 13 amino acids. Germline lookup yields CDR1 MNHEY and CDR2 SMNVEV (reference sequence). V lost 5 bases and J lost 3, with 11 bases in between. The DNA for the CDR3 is TGTGCCAGCAGTAAGGGAGCCAGCTACGAGCAGTACTTC. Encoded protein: CASSKGASYEQYF.

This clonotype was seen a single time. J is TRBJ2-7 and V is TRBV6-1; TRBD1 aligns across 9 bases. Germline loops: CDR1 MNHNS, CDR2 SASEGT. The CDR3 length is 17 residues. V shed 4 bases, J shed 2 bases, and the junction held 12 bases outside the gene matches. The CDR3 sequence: CASSAGQGLLLPYEQYF. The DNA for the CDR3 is TGTGCCAGCAGTGCGGGACAGGGTCTCCTCCTTCCCTACGAGCAGTACTTC.

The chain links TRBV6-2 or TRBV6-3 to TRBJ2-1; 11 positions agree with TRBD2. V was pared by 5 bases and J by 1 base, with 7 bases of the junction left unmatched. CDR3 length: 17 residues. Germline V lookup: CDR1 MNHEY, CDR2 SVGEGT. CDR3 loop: CASSPILAGDSYNEQFF. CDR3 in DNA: TGTGCCAGCAGTCCGATACTAGCGGGGGATTCCTACAATGAGCAGTTCTTC.

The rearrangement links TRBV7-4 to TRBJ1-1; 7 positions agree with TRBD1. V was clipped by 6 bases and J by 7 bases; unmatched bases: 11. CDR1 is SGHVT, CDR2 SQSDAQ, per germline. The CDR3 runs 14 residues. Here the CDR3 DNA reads TGTGCCAGCAGTGGGGACAGTAATATATATGAAGCTTTCTTT. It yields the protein CASSGDSNIYEAFF.